This TCR beta chain originates from a study of shared clonotypes between healthy human individuals. Findings and limits, study-wide: The study sampled only blood, and tissue repertoires likely differ.

J lost 10 bases, V lost 1 base, and 4 bases had no gene match. The CDR3 extends over 12 amino acids. Germline CDR1 and CDR2: SGHRS and YFSETQ. Assay runs were performed at deep level. Libraries were prepared by immunoSEQ multiplex PCR; TCRdb keeps only in-frame clonotypes and omits some of them. The sample consists of around 2.1 million clones, approximately 96% of them appearing once. A word on this clone: Its antigen remains unidentified.

The chain combines TRBV5-1 with TRBJ1-2, with 7 bases matching TRBD1. The sequence was obtained from a man aged 18 to 30 in good health. Sample: naive CD4+ T cells sorted from blood. Subset here: CD45RA+ positively selected. CDR3 region: CASSLPTGNYTF. In nucleotides, the CDR3 is TGCGCCAGCAGCTTGCCGACAGGGAACTACACCTTC.